The rows below give T cell receptor beta chains drawn from one sample of a study of cytomegalovirus exposure and HLA in healthy donors. The data were produced by immunoSEQ multiplex PCR, yet TCRdb's version contains in-frame clones alone and is incomplete. Here the sample spans some 170,000 clones, around 88% being singletons. Sequencing used PBMCs. Every receptor here comes from a woman aged 25 to 45 in good health and CMV-seronegative. CDR3s include the opening cysteine and the closing phenylalanine or tryptophan. The order of the fields is J gene, V gene, clone size, D gene, CDR3 DNA, CDR3 protein. A D gene is named only where the DNA matches it firmly. Only part of the rows carry a size: once, few, many, or a class if the clone is expanded.

J: TRBJ2-1; V: TRBV19; size: NA; D: NA; DNA: TGTGCCAGTTCACGGCTCCGGGTGGTACGTGAGCAGTTCTTC; CDR3: CASSRLRVVREQFF
J: TRBJ2-1; V: TRBV7-9; size: NA; D: TRBD2; DNA: TGTGCCAGCAGCTTGGCGTCGACTAGCGGGGGGCACTCCTACAATGAGCAGTTCTTC; CDR3: CASSLASTSGGHSYNEQFF
J: TRBJ1-1; V: TRBV7-2; size: NA; D: NA; DNA: TGTGCCAGCAGCTTAAAAATGACAGGTTGGAACACTGAAGCTTTCTTT; CDR3: CASSLKMTGWNTEAFF
J: TRBJ2-7; V: TRBV9; size: NA; D: NA; DNA: TGTGCCAGCAGCCCATCCCCCTCCTTCCGGAGCTCCTACGAGCAGTACTTC; CDR3: CASSPSPSFRSSYEQYF
J: TRBJ2-2; V: TRBV27; size: NA; D: TRBD2; DNA: TGTGCCAGCAGTTGGCGGGAGGACACCGGGGAGCTGTTTTTT; CDR3: CASSWREDTGELFF
J: TRBJ2-5; V: TRBV5-4; size: NA; D: NA; DNA: TGTGCCAGCAGCCCGGACAGACGAGAGACCCAGTACTTC; CDR3: CASSPDRRETQYF
J: TRBJ2-1; V: TRBV7-3; size: NA; D: TRBD2; DNA: TGTGCCAGCAGCTTGGGAAAACGGGAGGGCGTATACAATGAGCAGTTCTTC; CDR3: CASSLGKREGVYNEQFF
J: TRBJ2-7; V: TRBV29-1; size: NA; D: NA; DNA: TGCAGCTACCGGGTCGGGAACTACGAGCAGTACTTC; CDR3: CSYRVGNYEQYF
J: TRBJ1-1; V: TRBV4-1; size: few; D: NA; DNA: TGCGCCAGCAGCCAACAAGTGGTGACAGGCCCTGGTGTGGCCGCTTTCTTT; CDR3: CASSQQVVTGPGVAAFF
J: TRBJ2-5; V: TRBV18; size: NA; D: NA; DNA: TGTGCCAGCTCACCACCGTGGGCCGAAGAGACCCAGTACTTC; CDR3: CASSPPWAEETQYF
J: TRBJ1-1; V: TRBV5-4; size: NA; D: NA; DNA: TGTGCCAGCAGCCAACAGGGAATGAACACTGAAGCTTTCTTT; CDR3: CASSQQGMNTEAFF